This entry lists 11 T cell receptor beta chains sequenced from one sample in a study of T-cell reconstitution after alpha-beta-depleted transplantation in children. The TCRbeta library incorporated unique molecular identifiers. TCRdb processed the PCR reads anew with MiXCR; each CDR3 protein has one entry. The sample lists 600,000 to 700,000 distinct CDR3 sequences, 10% to 15% occurring once. The input for sequencing was PBMCs, taken before TCRalphabeta/CD19-depleted stem cell transplant. These receptor sequences come from a girl aged 2-15 years with congenital amegakaryocytic thrombocytopenia, due to receive a stem cell transplant.

This clonotype showed up just a few times. V is TRBV12-3 or TRBV12-4 and J is TRBJ2-7; D perhaps matches TRBD2 (6 bases). V was shortened by 2 bases and J by 3 bases, with 20 bases between the two germline ends. The CDR3 is 17 amino acids. The CDR3 loop is CASSLILGRDKGYEQYF. The CDR3 DNA reads as TGTGCCAGCAGTTTAATCCTCGGGCGGGATAAGGGCTACGAGCAGTACTTC.

This clonotype was observed a few times. The chain links TRBV12-3 or TRBV12-4 to TRBJ2-3; TRBD2 matches 10 bases. The ends lost 3 bases at V and 5 bases at J; junction bases unmatched: 5. The CDR3 contains 15 residues. For the CDR3, the DNA is TGTGCCAGCAGTTTTTGGCTAGCGGGAGTAGATACGCAGTATTTT. Protein product: CASSFWLAGVDTQYF.

The CDR3: CAISFSWSQARWISYEQYF. The CDR3 DNA is TGTGCCATCAGTTTCAGTTGGTCACAGGCCCGATGGATTTCCTACGAGCAGTACTTC. J is TRBJ2-7 and V is TRBV10-3, with a tentative D call TRBD1 (5 bases). V was trimmed by 5 bases and J by 1 base, leaving 27 bases between them. CDR1 is ENHRY and CDR2 is SYGVKD in the germline V gene. The CDR3 runs to 19 residues.

This clonotype showed up many times. The rearrangement uses TRBV20-1 and TRBJ2-7; D call uncertain. V lost 0 bases and J lost 3, with 6 bases in between. This CDR3 region has 12 residues. Germline lookup yields CDR1 DFQATT and CDR2 SNEGSKA (reference sequence). CDR3 nucleotide sequence: TGCAGTGCTAGAGATATGAGCTACGAGCAGTACTTC. It codes for CSARDMSYEQYF.

The J gene is TRBJ2-7, the V gene TRBV20-1, with D hard to call. Germline V lookup: CDR1 DFQATT, CDR2 SNEGSKA (reference sequence). The CDR3 has 13 residues. The germline V and J ends were trimmed by 3 bases and 3 bases, with 12 bases remaining between them. This CDR3 reads CSASTPMNYEQYF. In DNA form, the CDR3 reads TGCAGTGCTAGTACCCCGATGAACTACGAGCAGTACTTC.

This clonotype has a count of ten or more. CDR3 nucleotides: TGCAGTGCTAGATACACTAGCTACGAGCAGTACTTC. It specifies CSARYTSYEQYF. This chain uses TRBV20-1 with TRBJ2-7, with D possibly TRBD2 on 5 matching bases. Germline-derived CDR1 and CDR2 are DFQATT and SNEGSKA (reference sequence). Trimming stripped 2 bases from V and 3 bases from J, with 8 bases between. The CDR3 covers 12 residues.

This clonotype was picked up many times. The chain has TRBV5-1 and TRBJ2-3; D is undetermined. The V end lost 3 bases, the J end lost 5 bases, and 10 bases lay between the germline ends. The CDR3 sequence is 13 residues long. Germline CDR1 is SGHRS and CDR2 is YFSETQ. For the CDR3, the DNA is TGCGCCAGCAGCTACGGACGAATAGATACGCAGTATTTT. It yields the protein CASSYGRIDTQYF.

This clonotype was seen ten or more times. The chain couples TRBV4-1 to TRBJ2-3; maybe TRBD1 (5 bases). The CDR3 is made up of 16 amino acids. Germline loops: CDR1 MGHRA, CDR2 YSYEKL. Trimming shortened V by 4 bases and J by 3 bases, and 17 bases separated the two germline ends. The CDR3 DNA sequence: TGCGCCAGCAGCCCCAAAGCGCAGGGTCTTACAGATACGCAGTATTTT. Residues: CASSPKAQGLTDTQYF.

There are many counts of this clonotype. This chain joins TRBV7-9 and TRBJ2-7; D uncertain. Deletions cut 6 bases from V and 2 bases from J, with 11 bases between. The CDR3 sequence is 13 residues long. CDR1 and CDR2 from the germline V gene are SEHNR and FQNEAQ (reference sequence). CDR3 sequence (DNA): TGTGCCAGCAGTTTCGGCGGAGCCTACGAGCAGTACTTC. Its protein is CASSFGGAYEQYF.

This clonotype was observed a few times. V and J are TRBV11-1 and TRBJ2-1, with a weak D call TRBD2 (5 bases). The CDR3 extends over 13 amino acids. V shed 4 bases and J shed 7 bases, with 11 bases lying between them. The V gene's germline CDR1 is SGHAT and CDR2 FQDESV (reference sequence). The CDR3 DNA follows: TGTGCCAGCAGCTCCGCCCGGGAAAATGAGCAGTTCTTC. It is translated as CASSSARENEQFF. Supplemented by reference TRBV11-1 and TRBJ2-1, the full variable domain reads EAEVAQSPRYKITEKSQAVAFWCDPISGHATLYWYRQILGQGPELLVQFQDESVVDDSQLPKDRFSAERLKGVDSTLKIQPAELGDSAMYLCASSSARENEQFFGPGTRLTVL.

The genes are TRBV27 and TRBJ2-6; 13 positions agree with TRBD2. The CDR3 is 17 amino acids. The ends lost 6 bases at V and 0 bases at J; junction bases unmatched: 2. Germline V gives CDR1 MNHEY, CDR2 SMNVEV (reference sequence). CDR3 DNA sequence: TGTGCCAGCAGACTAGCGGGAGGGTTCTCTGGGGCCAACGTCCTGACTTTC. This gives the protein CASRLAGGFSGANVLTF.